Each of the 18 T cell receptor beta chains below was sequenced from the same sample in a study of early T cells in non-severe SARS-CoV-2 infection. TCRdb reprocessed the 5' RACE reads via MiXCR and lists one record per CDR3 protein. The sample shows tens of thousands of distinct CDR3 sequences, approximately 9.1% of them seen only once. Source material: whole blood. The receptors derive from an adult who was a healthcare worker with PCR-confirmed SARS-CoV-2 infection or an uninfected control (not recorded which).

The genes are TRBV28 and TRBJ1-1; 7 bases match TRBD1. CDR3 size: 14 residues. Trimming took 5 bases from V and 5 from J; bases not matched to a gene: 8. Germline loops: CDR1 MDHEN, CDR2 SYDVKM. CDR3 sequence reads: CASSPTLTGTEAFF. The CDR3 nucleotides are TGTGCCAGCAGTCCCACCCTGACAGGGACTGAAGCTTTCTTT.

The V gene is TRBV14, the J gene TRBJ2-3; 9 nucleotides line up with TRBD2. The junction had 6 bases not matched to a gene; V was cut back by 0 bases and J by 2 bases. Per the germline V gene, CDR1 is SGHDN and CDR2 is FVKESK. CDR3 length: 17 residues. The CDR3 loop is CASSQDPGLATTDTQYF. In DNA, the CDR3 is TGTGCCAGCAGCCAAGACCCGGGACTAGCAACCACAGATACGCAGTATTTT.

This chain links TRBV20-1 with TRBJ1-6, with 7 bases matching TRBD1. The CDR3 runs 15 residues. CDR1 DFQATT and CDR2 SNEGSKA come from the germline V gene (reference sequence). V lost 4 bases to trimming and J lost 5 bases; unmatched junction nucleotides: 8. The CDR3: CSAIEGARHNSPLHF. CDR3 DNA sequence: TGCAGTGCTATAGAGGGGGCTCGTCATAATTCACCCCTCCACTTT.

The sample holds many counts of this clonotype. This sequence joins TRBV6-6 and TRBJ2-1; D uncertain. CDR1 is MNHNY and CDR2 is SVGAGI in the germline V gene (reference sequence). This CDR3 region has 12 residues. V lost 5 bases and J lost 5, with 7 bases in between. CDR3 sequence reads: CASSRADNEQFF. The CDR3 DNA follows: TGTGCCAGCAGTCGGGCCGACAATGAGCAGTTCTTC.

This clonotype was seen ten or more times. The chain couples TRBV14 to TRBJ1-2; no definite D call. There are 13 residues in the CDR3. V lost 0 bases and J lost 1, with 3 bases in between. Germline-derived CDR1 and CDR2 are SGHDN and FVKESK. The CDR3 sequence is CASSQDHNYGYTF. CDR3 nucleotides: TGTGCCAGCAGCCAAGACCATAACTATGGCTACACCTTC.

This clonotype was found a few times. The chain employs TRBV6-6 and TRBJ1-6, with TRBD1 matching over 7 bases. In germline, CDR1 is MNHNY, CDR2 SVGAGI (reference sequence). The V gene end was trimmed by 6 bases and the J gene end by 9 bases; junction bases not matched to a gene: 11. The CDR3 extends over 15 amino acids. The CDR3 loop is CASSSPGQNFSPLHF. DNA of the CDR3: TGTGCCAGCAGCTCGCCGGGACAGAACTTTTCACCCCTCCACTTT.

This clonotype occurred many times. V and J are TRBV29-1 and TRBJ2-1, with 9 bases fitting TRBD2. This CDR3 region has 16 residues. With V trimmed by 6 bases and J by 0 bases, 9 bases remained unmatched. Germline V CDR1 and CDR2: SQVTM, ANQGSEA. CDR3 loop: CSVKTSGVSSYNEQFF. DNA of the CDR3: TGCAGCGTAAAGACTAGCGGTGTTAGCTCCTACAATGAGCAGTTCTTC.

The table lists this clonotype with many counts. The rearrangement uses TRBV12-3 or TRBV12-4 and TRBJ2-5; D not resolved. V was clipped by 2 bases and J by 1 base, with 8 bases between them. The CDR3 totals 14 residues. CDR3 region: CASSLSWFQETQYF. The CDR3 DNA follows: TGTGCCAGCAGTTTATCGTGGTTCCAAGAGACCCAGTACTTC.

DNA of the CDR3: TGTGCCAGCCGAAAGGGGGATGTGGCCGGGGAGCTGTTTTTT. The encoded protein is CASRKGDVAGELFF. This chain connects TRBV12-3 or TRBV12-4 to TRBJ2-2, with D possibly being TRBD1 (6 bases). V was shortened by 8 bases and J by 6 bases, with 16 bases between the two germline ends. This CDR3 is 14 amino acids long.

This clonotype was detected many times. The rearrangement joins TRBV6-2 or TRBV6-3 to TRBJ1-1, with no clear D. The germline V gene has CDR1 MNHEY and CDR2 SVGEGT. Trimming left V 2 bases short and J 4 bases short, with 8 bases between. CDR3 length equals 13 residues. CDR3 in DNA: TGTGCCAGCAGTTACGGGGTAACCACTGAAGCTTTCTTT. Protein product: CASSYGVTTEAFF.

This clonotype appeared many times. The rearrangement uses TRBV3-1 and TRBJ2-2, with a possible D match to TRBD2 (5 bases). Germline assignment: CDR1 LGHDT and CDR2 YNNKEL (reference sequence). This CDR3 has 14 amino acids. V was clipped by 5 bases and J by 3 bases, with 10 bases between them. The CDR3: CASSERHDTGELFF. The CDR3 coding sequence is TGTGCCAGCAGCGAGCGGCATGACACCGGGGAGCTGTTTTTT.

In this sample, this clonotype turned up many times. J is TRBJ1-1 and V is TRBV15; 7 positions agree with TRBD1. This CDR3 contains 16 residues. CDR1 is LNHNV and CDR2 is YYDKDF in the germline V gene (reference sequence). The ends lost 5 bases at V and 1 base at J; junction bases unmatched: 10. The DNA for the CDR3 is TGTGCCACCAGCCAGGGGGTCGGCTTTACGAACACTGAAGCTTTCTTT. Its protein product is CATSQGVGFTNTEAFF.

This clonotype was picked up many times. CDR3 nucleotides: TGTGCCAGCAGCTTAGCGAATCTGGATACGCAGTATTTT. It encodes CASSLANLDTQYF. The chain is built from TRBV7-9 and TRBJ2-3; no reliable D call. Trimming cost V 0 bases and J 6 bases, with 7 bases left between them. This CDR3 has 13 amino acids. Germline CDR1 and CDR2: SEHNR and FQNEAQ (reference sequence).

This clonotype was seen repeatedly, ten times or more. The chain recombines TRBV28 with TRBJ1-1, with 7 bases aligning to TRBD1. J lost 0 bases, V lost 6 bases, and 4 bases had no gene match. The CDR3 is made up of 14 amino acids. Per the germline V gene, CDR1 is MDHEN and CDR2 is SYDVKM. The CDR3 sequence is CASRRGLMNTEAFF. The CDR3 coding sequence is TGTGCCAGCAGAAGGGGGCTCATGAACACTGAAGCTTTCTTT. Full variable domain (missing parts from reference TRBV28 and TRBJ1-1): DVKVTQSSRYLVKRTGEKVFLECVQDMDHENMFWYRQDPGLGLRLIYFSYDVKMKEKGDIPEGYSVSREKKERFSLILESASTNQTSMYLCASRRGLMNTEAFFGQGTRLTVV.

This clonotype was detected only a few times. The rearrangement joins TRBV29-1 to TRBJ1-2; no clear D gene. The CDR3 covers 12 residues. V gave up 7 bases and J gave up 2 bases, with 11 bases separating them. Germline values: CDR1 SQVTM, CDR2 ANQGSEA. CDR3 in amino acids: CSAPDRNYGYTF. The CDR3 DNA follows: TGCAGCGCTCCGGACCGAAACTATGGCTACACCTTC.

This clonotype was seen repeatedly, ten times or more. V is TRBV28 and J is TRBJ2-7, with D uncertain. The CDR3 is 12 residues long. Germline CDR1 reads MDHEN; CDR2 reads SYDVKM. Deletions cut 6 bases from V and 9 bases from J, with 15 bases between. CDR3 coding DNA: TGTGCCAGCAGGCCCTGGGGTCTTGGGCAGTACTTC. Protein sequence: CASRPWGLGQYF.

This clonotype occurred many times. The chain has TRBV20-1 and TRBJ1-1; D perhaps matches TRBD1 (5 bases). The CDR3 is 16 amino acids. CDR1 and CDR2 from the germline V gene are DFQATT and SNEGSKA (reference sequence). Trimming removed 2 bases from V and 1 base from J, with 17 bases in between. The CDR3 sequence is CSARRKGRASNTEAFF. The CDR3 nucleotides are TGCAGTGCTAGAAGGAAAGGCAGGGCGTCGAACACTGAAGCTTTCTTT.

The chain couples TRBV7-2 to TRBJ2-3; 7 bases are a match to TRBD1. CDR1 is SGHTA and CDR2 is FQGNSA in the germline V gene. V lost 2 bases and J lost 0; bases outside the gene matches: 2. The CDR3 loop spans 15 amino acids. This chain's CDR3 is CASSLRGPSTDTQYF. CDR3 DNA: TGTGCCAGCAGCTTAAGGGGGCCCAGCACAGATACGCAGTATTTT.